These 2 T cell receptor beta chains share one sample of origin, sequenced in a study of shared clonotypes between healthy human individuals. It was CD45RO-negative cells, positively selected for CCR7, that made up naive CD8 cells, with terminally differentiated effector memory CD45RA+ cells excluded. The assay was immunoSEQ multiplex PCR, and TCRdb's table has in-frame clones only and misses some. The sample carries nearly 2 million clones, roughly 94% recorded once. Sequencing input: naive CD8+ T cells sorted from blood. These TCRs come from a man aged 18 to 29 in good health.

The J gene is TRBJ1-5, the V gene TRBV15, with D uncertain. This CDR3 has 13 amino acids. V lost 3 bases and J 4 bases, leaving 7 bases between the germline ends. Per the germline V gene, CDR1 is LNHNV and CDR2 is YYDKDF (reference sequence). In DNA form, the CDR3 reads TGTGCCACCAGCAGTTCAGCTAATCAGCCCCAGCATTTT. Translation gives CATSSSANQPQHF.

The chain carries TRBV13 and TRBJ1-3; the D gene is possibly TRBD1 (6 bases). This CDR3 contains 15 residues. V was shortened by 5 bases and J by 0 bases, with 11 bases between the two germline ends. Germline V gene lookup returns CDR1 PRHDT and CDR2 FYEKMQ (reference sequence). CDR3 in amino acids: CASSRQADSGNTIYF. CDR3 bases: TGTGCCAGCAGCCGACAGGCCGACTCTGGAAACACCATATATTTT.